What follows is one T cell receptor (beta chain) and its context. This specimen comes from a study of blood T cell repertoires in COVID-19. V trimming: 5 bases; J trimming: 2 bases; junction bases outside the gene matches: 6. Germline V gene data show CDR1 as MGHRA and CDR2 as YSYEKL. This CDR3 is 15 amino acids long. Profiled with immunoSEQ multiplex PCR; TCRdb holds only in-frame clones, not every one. The repertoire holds fewer than 200,000 clones, with about four fifths as singletons. The receptor was derived from a human donor in a cohort sampled during active COVID-19. Sequenced sample: peripheral blood. This sequence joins TRBV4-1 and TRBJ2-7, with 10 nucleotides matching TRBD1. CDR3 DNA sequence: TGCGCCAGCAGCGGCCGGGACAGGGGTACCTACGAGCAGTACTTC. Translating gives CASSGRDRGTYEQYF.